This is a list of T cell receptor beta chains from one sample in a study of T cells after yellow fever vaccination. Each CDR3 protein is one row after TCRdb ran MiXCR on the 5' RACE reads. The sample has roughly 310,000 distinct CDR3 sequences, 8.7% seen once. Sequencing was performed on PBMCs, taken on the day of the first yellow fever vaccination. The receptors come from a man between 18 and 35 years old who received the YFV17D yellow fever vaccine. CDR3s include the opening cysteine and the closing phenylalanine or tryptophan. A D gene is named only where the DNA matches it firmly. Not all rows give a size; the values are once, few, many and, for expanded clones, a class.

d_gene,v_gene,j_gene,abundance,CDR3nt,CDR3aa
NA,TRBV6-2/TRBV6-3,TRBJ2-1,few,TGTGCCAGCAGTTACGGTTCTTTCCTCACAATGAATGAGCAGTTCTTC,CASSYGSFLTMNEQFF
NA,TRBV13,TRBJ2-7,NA,TGTGCCAGCAGCCGTCCAGGCGACTACGAGCAGTACTTC,CASSRPGDYEQYF
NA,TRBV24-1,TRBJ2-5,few,TGTGCCACTCCTCTGACAGGCTGCCAAGAGACCCAGTACTTC,CATPLTGCQETQYF
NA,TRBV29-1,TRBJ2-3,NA,TGCAGCGTTGGGTGGGGGTACACAGATACGCAGTATTTT,CSVGWGYTDTQYF
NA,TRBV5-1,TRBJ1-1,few,TGCGCCAGCAGCTTGGTTCCGGCGAACACTGAAGCTTTCTTT,CASSLVPANTEAFF
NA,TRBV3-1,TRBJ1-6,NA,TGTGCCAGCAGCCCCCGGAGGGCGGATTCACCCCTCCACTTT,CASSPRRADSPLHF
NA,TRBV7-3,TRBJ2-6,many,TGTGCCAGCAGCTTTAGGGGGAGCTCTGGGGCCAACGTCCTGACTTTC,CASSFRGSSGANVLTF
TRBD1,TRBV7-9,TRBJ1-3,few,TGTGCCAGCAGCGCAGGGGGCGCCTACTCTGGAAACACCATATATTTT,CASSAGGAYSGNTIYF
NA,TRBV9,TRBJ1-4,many,TGTGCCAGCAGCGTAGACACAGGGACTAATGAAAAACTGTTTTTT,CASSVDTGTNEKLFF
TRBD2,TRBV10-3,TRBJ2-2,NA,TGTGCCATCAGGCAGACTAGCGGGGGGCTCACCGGGGAGCTGTTTTTT,CAIRQTSGGLTGELFF
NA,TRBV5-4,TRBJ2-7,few,TGTGCCAGCAGCTGGGCCGGGACCACCGACTACGAGCAGTACTTC,CASSWAGTTDYEQYF
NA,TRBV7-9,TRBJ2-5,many,TGTGCCAGCAGCTTCACGGGTGAAGAGACCCAGTACTTC,CASSFTGEETQYF
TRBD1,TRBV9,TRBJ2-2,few,TGTGCCAGCAGCGGACAGGGTTCGGGCACCGGGGAGCTGTTTTTT,CASSGQGSGTGELFF
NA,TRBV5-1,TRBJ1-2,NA,TGCGCCAGCAGCACGACGGCAGGGGCGCAGGGCTACACCTTC,CASSTTAGAQGYTF
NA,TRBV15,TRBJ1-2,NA,TGTGCCACCAGCAGAGATCGAATTTCCTATAGCTACACCTTC,CATSRDRISYSYTF
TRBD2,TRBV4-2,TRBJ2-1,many,TGTGCCAGCAGCCAAGATAGGTCCCTAGCGGGGAGCAATGAGCAGTTCTTC,CASSQDRSLAGSNEQFF
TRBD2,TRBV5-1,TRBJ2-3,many,TGCGCCAGCAGCACCCCGGGACTAGGGGGAGATACGCAGTATTTT,CASSTPGLGGDTQYF
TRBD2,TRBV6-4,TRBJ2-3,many,TGTGCCAGCAGTGAGCGCGGGGGGGCAACAGATACGCAGTATTTT,CASSERGGATDTQYF
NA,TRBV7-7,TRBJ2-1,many,TGTGCTAGCAGCCCGGACCATTCGGATGAGCAGTTCTTC,CASSPDHSDEQFF
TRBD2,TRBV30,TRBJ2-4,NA,TGTGCCTGGAGCCCGGGGGGCGGGGGGGTATCCTTC,CAWSPGGGGVSF